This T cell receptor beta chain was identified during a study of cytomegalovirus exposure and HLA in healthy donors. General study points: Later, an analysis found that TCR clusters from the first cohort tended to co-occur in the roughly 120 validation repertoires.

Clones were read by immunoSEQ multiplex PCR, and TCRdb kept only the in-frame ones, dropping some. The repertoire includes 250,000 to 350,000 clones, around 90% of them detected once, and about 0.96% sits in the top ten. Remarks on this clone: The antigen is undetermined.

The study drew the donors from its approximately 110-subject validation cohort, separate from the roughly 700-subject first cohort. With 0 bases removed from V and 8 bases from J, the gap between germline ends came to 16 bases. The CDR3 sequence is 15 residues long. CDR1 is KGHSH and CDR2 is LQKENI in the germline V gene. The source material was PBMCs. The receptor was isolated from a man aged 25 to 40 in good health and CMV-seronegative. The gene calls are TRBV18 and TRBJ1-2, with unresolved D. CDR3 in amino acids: CASSPPDWQVGGYTF. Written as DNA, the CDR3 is TGTGCCAGCTCACCACCCGATTGGCAGGTGGGCGGCTACACCTTC.